Presented here are 29 T cell receptor beta chains from one specimen sequenced in a study of T cells expressing NK-cell markers. TCRdb re-called the 5' RACE reads; one entry per CDR3 protein, DNA not given. Its clone listing holds a few hundred thousand distinct CDR3 sequences. Sequenced sample: blood T cells: a sorted CD56 or NKG2C T cell subset, CD4+ or CD8+ T cells, or bulk PBMC T cells (not recorded which). Source of these receptors: a man aged 18 to 30 in good health.

The V call is TRBV28, the J call TRBJ1-5. From germline, CDR1 is MDHEN and CDR2 SYDVKM. The CDR3 is 16 amino acids. The CDR3 reads CASSFEGNSLWQPQHF.

The chain carries TRBV27 and TRBJ2-7; TCRdb picks TRBD1, but there is no DNA to check that call. Per germline, CDR1 MNHEY and CDR2 SMNVEV (reference sequence). There are 15 residues in the CDR3. The CDR3 region is CASSPLGVGTYEQYF.

The V call is TRBV10-3, the J call TRBJ1-1. The CDR3 runs to 13 residues. The germline V gene has CDR1 ENHRY and CDR2 SYGVKD. The CDR3 here is CATSLSSGTEAFF.

V usage is TRBV14 and J usage is TRBJ1-1; TCRdb's D gene call, TRBD1, goes unchecked for lack of DNA. The CDR3 spans 13 residues. Germline CDR1 SGHDN, CDR2 FVKESK. This chain's CDR3 is CASSPVGVSEAFF.

This chain links TRBV29-1 with TRBJ2-1; the TCRdb D gene call, TRBD2, has no DNA to confirm it. The CDR3 loop spans 13 amino acids. Germline V CDR1 and CDR2: SQVTM, ANQGSEA. The CDR3 loop reads CSVGLPNHNEQFF.

The V call is TRBV5-1, the J call TRBJ2-1; the D call of TRBD2 rests on TCRdb alone, since no DNA is present to check it. CDR3 length: 16 residues. The germline V gene has CDR1 SGHRS and CDR2 YFSETQ. The CDR3 spells CASSLPPSGSYNEQFF.

The chain couples TRBV29-1 to TRBJ2-5; TCRdb's D gene call, TRBD2, goes unchecked for lack of DNA. This CDR3 spans 16 amino acids. The germline CDR1 and CDR2 sequences are SQVTM and ANQGSEA. CDR3: CSVEDTFETSAETQYF. The entire variable domain, with the rest obtained from reference TRBV29-1 and TRBJ2-5, is as follows: SAVISQKPSRDICQRGTSLTIQCQVDSQVTMMFWYRQQPGQSLTLIATANQGSEATYESGFVIDKFPISRPNLTFSTLTVSNMSPEDSSIYLCSVEDTFETSAETQYFGPGTRLLVL.

This chain links TRBV9 with TRBJ2-7; the TRBD2 assignment by TCRdb is unverifiable without DNA. The V gene's germline CDR1 is SGDLS and CDR2 YYNGEE. This CDR3 is 13 amino acids long. The CDR3 loop reads CASSQAVEGEQYF. Together with reference TRBV9 and TRBJ2-7, the CDR3 gives the full variable domain: DSGVTQTPKHLITATGQRVTLRCSPRSGDLSVYWYQQSLDQGLQFLIQYYNGEERAKGNILERFSAQQFPDLHSELNLSSLELGDSALYFCASSQAVEGEQYFGPGTRLTVT.

The chain uses TRBV11-2 and TRBJ2-7; TCRdb selects TRBD2, and the lack of DNA leaves this call unchecked. The CDR3 is 16 amino acids. The germline V gene encodes CDR1 SGHAT and CDR2 FQNNGV. The CDR3 loop reads CASSLVVGEVPYEQYF.

The rearrangement links TRBV7-9 to TRBJ2-1; lacking DNA, the TRBD1 call made by TCRdb goes unchecked. Germline values: CDR1 SEHNR, CDR2 FQNEAQ (reference sequence). CDR3 size: 12 residues. CDR3 amino acids: CASSLSSREAFF.

The J gene is TRBJ2-2, the V gene TRBV2; without DNA, the TCRdb call of TRBD1 cannot be checked. The CDR3 extends over 14 amino acids. Per germline, CDR1 SNHLY and CDR2 FYNNEI. The CDR3 sequence is CARTGTGSTGELFF.

The V call is TRBV11-3, the J call TRBJ2-2; TCRdb returns TRBD2, unconfirmable since there is no DNA. This CDR3 contains 17 residues. Germline lookup yields CDR1 SGHNT and CDR2 YENEEA. CDR3 amino acids: CASSIGPRGLAAGELFF.

V usage is TRBV3-1 and J usage is TRBJ2-1; TCRdb's D call of TRBD2 is untestable without DNA. This CDR3 has 16 amino acids. From germline, CDR1 is LGHDT and CDR2 YNNKEL (reference sequence). The chain's CDR3 is CASSQYEGVLGNEQFF.

The chain recombines TRBV4-1 with TRBJ1-1. The V gene's germline CDR1 is MGHRA and CDR2 YSYEKL. The length of the CDR3 is 15 residues. The CDR3 protein is CASSQEGHGNTEAFF.

V gene TRBV11-2 combines with J gene TRBJ2-2; the TRBD1 assignment by TCRdb is unverifiable without DNA. Germline CDR1 is SGHAT and CDR2 is FQNNGV. The CDR3 runs 14 residues. The CDR3 loop is CASSLTVGDAELFF.

This chain uses TRBV9 with TRBJ2-2; TCRdb reports TRBD1, a call that lacks DNA to check it against. This CDR3 is 20 amino acids long. Per the germline V gene, CDR1 is SGDLS and CDR2 is YYNGEE. Here the CDR3 reads CASSVVPLDRDLLNTGELFF. The entire variable domain, with the rest obtained from reference TRBV9 and TRBJ2-2, is as follows: DSGVTQTPKHLITATGQRVTLRCSPRSGDLSVYWYQQSLDQGLQFLIQYYNGEERAKGNILERFSAQQFPDLHSELNLSSLELGDSALYFCASSVVPLDRDLLNTGELFFGEGSRLTVL.

This rearrangement joins TRBV29-1 to TRBJ1-5. CDR1 and CDR2 from the germline V gene are SQVTM and ANQGSEA. The CDR3 contains 14 residues. The CDR3 loop reads CSVIAGNSNQPQHF.

The genes are TRBV25-1 and TRBJ2-2. Germline V lookup: CDR1 MGHDK, CDR2 SYGVNS. The CDR3 has 14 residues. The CDR3 loop is CASSENRFTGELFF.

This chain joins TRBV12-3 or TRBV12-4 and TRBJ2-4; TCRdb selects TRBD2, and the lack of DNA leaves this call unchecked. This CDR3 contains 15 residues. The CDR3 spells CASSSSGTRQHIQYF.

This chain links TRBV11-1 with TRBJ2-6; TCRdb proposes TRBD2, but this gene call is untestable without DNA. Per the germline V gene, CDR1 is SGHAT and CDR2 is FQDESV (reference sequence). This CDR3 is 19 amino acids long. The CDR3: CASSFYVLRGPRGANVLTF.

This sequence joins TRBV29-1 and TRBJ2-3; the D gene TCRdb calls, TRBD1, cannot be checked with no DNA. The CDR3 runs 13 residues. Germline CDR1 SQVTM, CDR2 ANQGSEA. CDR3 residues: CSVDGPLGDTQYF.

The chain recombines TRBV4-2 with TRBJ2-1; without DNA, the TCRdb call of TRBD2 cannot be checked. Germline loops: CDR1 LGHNA, CDR2 YNFKEQ. The CDR3 covers 17 residues. The CDR3: CASSQETAERSYNEQFF.

The CDR3: CAIKRGTEETQYF. V is TRBV10-3 and J is TRBJ2-5; TCRdb lists TRBD1, though no DNA is available to test this call. This CDR3 has 13 amino acids. Per the germline V gene, CDR1 is ENHRY and CDR2 is SYGVKD.

This chain uses TRBV20-1 with TRBJ1-2; there is no DNA to check the TCRdb D call of TRBD1. Germline V gives CDR1 DFQATT, CDR2 SNEGSKA (reference sequence). This CDR3 spans 14 amino acids. The CDR3 spells CSARGSGGVHGYTF.

The V gene is TRBV4-2, the J gene TRBJ1-2; TCRdb's assignment of TRBD1 cannot be checked, as there is no DNA. The CDR3 consists of 16 residues. Germline assignment: CDR1 LGHNA and CDR2 YNFKEQ. CDR3 in amino acids: CASSQVSGPGLEGYTF.

This chain uses TRBV7-9 with TRBJ2-3; with no DNA, the TCRdb D assignment of TRBD2 cannot be verified. This CDR3 is 17 amino acids long. Germline V CDR1 and CDR2: SEHNR, FQNEAQ (reference sequence). CDR3 loop: CASSLRPSGIRADTQYF.

This chain connects TRBV18 to TRBJ1-2. Per germline, CDR1 KGHSH and CDR2 LQKENI. The length of the CDR3 is 14 residues. The CDR3: CASSPLPIQAGYTF.

The V call is TRBV24-1, the J call TRBJ2-3. The CDR3 has 13 residues. In germline, CDR1 is KGHDR, CDR2 SFDVKD. CDR3 region: CATSDNHEDTQYF.

This sequence joins TRBV14 and TRBJ2-6; as DNA is missing, the TRBD1 call by TCRdb cannot be tested. This CDR3 is built from 18 residues. The germline CDR1 and CDR2 sequences are SGHDN and FVKESK. CDR3 protein: CASSHRVVYGSGANVLTF.